These T cell receptor beta chains were read from a single sample in a study of blood T cell repertoires in COVID-19. Only in-frame clones appear in the TCRdb table, and some are missing; sequencing was by immunoSEQ multiplex PCR. The sample yields about 48,000 clones, more than 75% seen once. The sample consisted of peripheral blood. These receptors were collected from a woman aged 60-70 years with acute or convalescent COVID-19. CDR3s include the opening cysteine and the closing phenylalanine or tryptophan. Fields, in order: J gene, V gene, CDR3 protein.

TRBJ2-2,TRBV9,CASSPRTSGGTGELFF
TRBJ2-1,TRBV19,CASSRDSRGNNEQFF
TRBJ2-5,TRBV21-1,CASSDRLAGGPQETQYF
TRBJ2-3,TRBV3-1/TRBV3-2,CASSQIQGTDTQYF
TRBJ2-1,TRBV6-5,CASSSGAALSYNEQFF
TRBJ1-1,TRBV29-1,CSVAGGISEAFF
TRBJ2-2,TRBV12-3/TRBV12-4,CASRTNTGELFF
TRBJ1-5,TRBV2,CASRSARAGTGSNQPQHF
TRBJ1-1,TRBV7-2,CASSFGVVGNTEAFF
TRBJ2-3,TRBV24-1,CATSDGGLAGGADTQYF
TRBJ2-5,TRBV6-5,CASHATGYGETQYF
TRBJ1-5,TRBV3-1/TRBV3-2,CASSQDSGNQPQHF
TRBJ2-3,TRBV7-2,CASSFGAGGTTDTQYF
TRBJ1-5,TRBV5-6,CASSLFGDRGHQPQHF
TRBJ1-3,TRBV29-1,CSVEGPRDRGSGNTIYF
TRBJ2-2,TRBV18,CASSPLLTVNTGELFF
TRBJ1-2,TRBV5-1,CASSLDRWTGEEGYTF
TRBJ1-2,TRBV5-6,CASSPSDREPYGYTF
TRBJ1-6,TRBV4-3,CASSQDRPGGFSPLHF
TRBJ1-1,TRBV29-1,CSVPGYGEAGAFF
TRBJ2-5,TRBV6-4,CASSPTSGLGLETQYF
TRBJ1-1,TRBV13,CASSMEQGGPEAFF
TRBJ2-3,TRBV3-1/TRBV3-2,CASSRFGFTDTQYF